One and the same sample provided the 22 T cell receptor beta chains below, sequenced in a study of OX40 agonist ivuxolimab in advanced cancers. Assay used: immunoSEQ multiplex PCR; TCRdb lists only in-frame clones, some missing. The sample lists some 73,000 clones, about 86% seen once, with approximately 7.7% in the top ten. Sample: CD4+ or CD8+ T cells sorted from blood, taken in a trial of the OX40 agonist ivuxolimab. The source of these receptors is an adult with an advanced solid tumor such as melanoma, head and neck, liver or kidney cancer.

In DNA, the CDR3 is TGTGCCAGTAGTACCCAGGGTTTGGGTGAAAAACTGTTTTTT. Translated, it gives CASSTQGLGEKLFF. The rearrangement links TRBV19 to TRBJ1-4; a possible D gene is TRBD1 (5 bases). Germline CDR1 and CDR2: LNHDA and SQIVND (reference sequence). CDR3 size: 14 residues. Between the trimmed V and J ends, which lost 4 bases and 7 bases, there was a span of 13 bases.

V usage is TRBV7-9 and J usage is TRBJ2-5; 10 bases agree with TRBD1. CDR3 length equals 14 residues. Per the germline V gene, CDR1 is SEHNR and CDR2 is FQNEAQ (reference sequence). The ends lost 5 bases at V and 4 bases at J; junction bases unmatched: 4. CDR3 in DNA: TGTGCCAGCAGCGGGACAGGGGCGAGAGAGACCCAGTACTTC. Its protein product is CASSGTGARETQYF.

The chain links TRBV7-3 to TRBJ2-2; 8 bases align to TRBD2. The CDR3 loop spans 15 amino acids. The germline gives CDR1 SGHTA, CDR2 FQGTGA. The ends lost 5 bases at V and 4 bases at J; junction bases unmatched: 6. CDR3: CASSLIAGRTGELFF. The CDR3 region has the DNA TGTGCCAGCAGCCTCATAGCGGGACGCACCGGGGAGCTGTTTTTT.

V is TRBV7-9 and J is TRBJ2-2; D remains ambiguous. CDR3 size: 15 residues. V was clipped by 3 bases and J by 2 bases, with 10 bases between them. In germline, CDR1 is SEHNR, CDR2 FQNEAQ (reference sequence). CDR3 sequence: CASSFRPFNTGELFF. The CDR3 nucleotides are TGTGCCAGCAGCTTCCGACCGTTCAACACCGGGGAGCTGTTTTTT.

The V and J genes are TRBV28 and TRBJ2-7, with a tentative D call TRBD2 (6 bases). The CDR3 loop spans 15 amino acids. With 2 bases removed from V and 3 bases from J, the gap between germline ends came to 14 bases. CDR1 and CDR2 (germline): MDHEN, SYDVKM. This CDR3 is CASSLIGRHDYEQYF. CDR3 DNA sequence: TGTGCCAGCAGTTTAATCGGGAGACACGACTACGAGCAGTACTTC.

The chain uses TRBV9 and TRBJ1-6, with 11 bases matching TRBD1. CDR3 length: 18 residues. Germline-derived CDR1 and CDR2 are SGDLS and YYNGEE. Trimming removed 2 bases from V and 0 bases from J; junction bases left unmatched: 4. The CDR3 spells CASSVGTGGSSYNSPLHF. DNA of the CDR3: TGTGCCAGCAGCGTCGGGACAGGGGGATCCTCCTATAATTCACCCCTCCACTTT.

The chain joins TRBV5-4 to TRBJ2-3; 9 nucleotides match TRBD2. Germline assignment: CDR1 SGHNT and CDR2 YYREEE (reference sequence). With 3 bases clipped from V and 4 bases from J, the junction kept 6 bases outside the gene matches. The CDR3 consists of 15 residues. The CDR3 DNA reads as TGTGCCAGCAGCTCCGTAGCGGGAGTGGCAGATACGCAGTATTTT. Its translation: CASSSVAGVADTQYF.

This rearrangement joins TRBV2 to TRBJ1-2; D unclear. The ends were cut back, 3 bases at V and 3 bases at J, with 8 bases in the middle. Germline CDR1 is SNHLY and CDR2 is FYNNEI. This CDR3 region has 13 residues. The CDR3 spells CASSDAGYYGYTF. CDR3 sequence (DNA): TGTGCCAGCAGTGATGCAGGCTACTATGGCTACACCTTC. Drawing the rest from reference TRBV2 and TRBJ1-2, the complete variable domain is EPEVTQTPSHQVTQMGQEVILRCVPISNHLYFYWYRQILGQKVEFLVSFYNNEISEKSEIFDDQFSVERPDGSNFTLKIRSTKLEDSAMYFCASSDAGYYGYTFGSGTRLTVV.

This clone was counted once. This sequence joins TRBV5-8 and TRBJ2-7, with 10 bases lining up with TRBD1. The CDR3 is 15 residues long. With 4 bases clipped from V and 3 bases from J, the junction kept 7 bases outside the gene matches. Germline-derived CDR1 and CDR2 are SGHTS and YDEGEE. Here the CDR3 reads CASSRTGTGVYEQYF. CDR3 nucleotides: TGTGCCAGCAGCCGGACCGGGACAGGGGTCTACGAGCAGTACTTC.

The chain recombines TRBV7-3 with TRBJ2-5; 8 bases are shared with TRBD1. With V trimmed by 2 bases and J by 1 base, 6 bases remained unmatched. The germline V gene has CDR1 SGHTA and CDR2 FQGTGA. CDR3 length equals 16 residues. This CDR3 is CASSLGQGGGQETQYF. CDR3 sequence (DNA): TGTGCCAGCAGCTTAGGACAGGGAGGTGGCCAAGAGACCCAGTACTTC.

The chain is built from TRBV28 and TRBJ2-1; D possibly corresponds to TRBD1 (5 bases). The V and J ends lost 2 bases and 7 bases respectively, with 12 bases between them. The germline V gene encodes CDR1 MDHEN and CDR2 SYDVKM. The CDR3 is 14 residues long. The CDR3 DNA reads TGTGCCAGCAGTTTAATAGGGGCGCCTAATGAGCAGTTCTTC. Its translation is CASSLIGAPNEQFF.

This clone was observed once. The J gene is TRBJ2-3, the V gene TRBV7-2; D is perhaps TRBD1 (5 bases). The germline CDR1 and CDR2 sequences are SGHTA and FQGNSA. The CDR3 is made up of 14 amino acids. Trimming took 0 bases from V and 6 from J, leaving 10 bases between them. CDR3: CASSLAGAGDTQYF. CDR3 coding DNA: TGTGCCAGCAGCTTAGCTGGGGCTGGGGATACGCAGTATTTT.

This chain joins TRBV28 and TRBJ1-2; maybe TRBD1 (5 bases). V was cut by 8 bases and J by 5 bases, with 18 bases left in between. Germline CDR1 is MDHEN and CDR2 is SYDVKM. The CDR3 sequence is 14 residues long. The CDR3 spells CASGETTRAYGYTF. CDR3 bases: TGTGCCAGCGGAGAAACGACCAGGGCGTATGGCTACACCTTC.

This chain joins TRBV27 and TRBJ2-1; 12 nucleotides agree with TRBD2. The germline V gene has CDR1 MNHEY and CDR2 SMNVEV (reference sequence). The CDR3 contains 16 residues. After removal of 2 bases from V and 7 bases from J, the junction contained 6 bases not matched to a gene. CDR3 residues: CASSLVRLAGGNEQFF. The CDR3 region has the DNA TGTGCCAGCAGTTTAGTAAGGCTAGCGGGAGGGAATGAGCAGTTCTTC.

CDR3 amino acids: CASSSIGSNTEAFF. The CDR3 DNA reads TGTGCCAGCAGTTCGATAGGATCCAACACTGAAGCTTTCTTT. The rearrangement uses TRBV5-5 and TRBJ1-1; D ambiguous. This CDR3 comprises 14 residues. V lost 5 bases, J lost 2 bases, and 13 bases lay in between. CDR1 and CDR2 from the germline V gene are SGHKS and YYEKEE (reference sequence).

This chain connects TRBV7-9 to TRBJ1-4, with D uncertain. CDR3 length: 15 residues. Germline lookup yields CDR1 SEHNR and CDR2 FQNEAQ (reference sequence). V was trimmed by 1 base and J by 6 bases, leaving 12 bases between them. CDR3 nucleotide sequence: TGTGCCAGCAGCTTAGTTTCAGGACTCCATGAAAAACTGTTTTTT. Amino acid sequence: CASSLVSGLHEKLFF. Together with reference TRBV7-9 and TRBJ1-4, the CDR3 gives the full variable domain: DTGVSQNPRHKITKRGQNVTFRCDPISEHNRLYWYRQTLGQGPEFLTYFQNEAQLEKSRLLSDRFSAERPKGSFSTLEIQRTEQGDSAMYLCASSLVSGLHEKLFFGSGTQLSVL.

J is TRBJ1-1 and V is TRBV7-3; 7 bases are a match to TRBD1. The CDR3 extends over 13 amino acids. Trimming removed 6 bases from V and 4 bases from J; junction bases left unmatched: 5. Germline-derived CDR1 and CDR2 are SGHTA and FQGTGA. The CDR3 spells CASSSQGLTEAFF. CDR3 sequence (DNA): TGTGCCAGCAGTTCACAGGGGCTCACTGAAGCTTTCTTT. Full variable domain (missing parts from reference TRBV7-3 and TRBJ1-1): GAGVSQTPSNKVTEKGKYVELRCDPISGHTALYWYRQSLGQGPEFLIYFQGTGAADDSGLPNDRFFAVRPEGSVSTLKIQRTERGDSAVYLCASSSQGLTEAFFGQGTRLTVV.

The chain has TRBV6-1 and TRBJ2-1; 7 bases match TRBD2. CDR3 size: 12 residues. Germline CDR1 reads MNHNS; CDR2 reads SASEGT. With V trimmed by 3 bases and J by 11 bases, 4 bases remained unmatched. Here the CDR3 reads CASSDSGLQQFF. The CDR3 DNA is TGTGCCAGCAGTGACTCGGGACTACAGCAGTTCTTC.

The CDR3 region has the DNA TGTGCCAGCAGCGAGGGGACAGGGCAGGGCCAGCCCCAGCATTTT. Translation gives CASSEGTGQGQPQHF. The rearrangement uses TRBV7-2 and TRBJ1-5, with 9 bases lining up with TRBD1. This CDR3 comprises 15 residues. J lost 7 bases, V lost 5 bases, and 9 bases had no gene match. CDR1 is SGHTA and CDR2 is FQGNSA in the germline V gene.

The chain has TRBV6-6 and TRBJ1-5; no clear D. The germline V and J ends were trimmed by 5 bases and 6 bases, with 11 bases remaining between them. This CDR3 spans 13 amino acids. Looked up from germline, CDR1 is MNHNY and CDR2 is SVGAGI (reference sequence). CDR3 region: CASSNDKGQPQHF. In DNA, the CDR3 is TGTGCCAGCAGTAACGATAAGGGTCAGCCCCAGCATTTT.

This clone was recorded only once. The J gene is TRBJ2-1, the V gene TRBV14; either TRBD1 or TRBD2 may fit D (6 bases each). CDR1 is SGHDN, CDR2 FVKESK, per germline. CDR3 size: 15 residues. Trimming took 5 bases from V and 3 from J, leaving 14 bases between them. The CDR3: CASSTLEGDYNEQFF. The CDR3 nucleotides are TGTGCCAGCAGCACTCTGGAGGGGGACTACAATGAGCAGTTCTTC.

This clone occurred a few times. The genes are TRBV4-1 and TRBJ2-7; TRBD2 aligns across 12 bases. With 4 bases clipped from V and 4 bases from J, the junction kept 5 bases outside the gene matches. The V gene's germline CDR1 is MGHRA and CDR2 YSYEKL. CDR3 length: 15 residues. The CDR3 is CASSRETSGSYEQYF. CDR3 nucleotides: TGCGCCAGCAGCCGAGAGACTAGCGGGAGTTACGAGCAGTACTTC.